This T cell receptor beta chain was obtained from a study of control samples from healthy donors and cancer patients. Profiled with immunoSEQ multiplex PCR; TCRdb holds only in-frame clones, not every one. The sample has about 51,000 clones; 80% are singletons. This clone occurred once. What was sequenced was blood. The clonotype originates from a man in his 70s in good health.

The CDR3 nucleotides read TGTGCCAGGATACAGGGGAGCTATGGCTACACCTTC. It translates to CARIQGSYGYTF. V is TRBV6-7 and J is TRBJ1-2; 7 bases align to TRBD1. TRBV6-7 is marked as an open reading frame, function uncertain. Trimming removed 9 bases from V and 4 bases from J; junction bases left unmatched: 5. CDR3 length: 12 amino acids.